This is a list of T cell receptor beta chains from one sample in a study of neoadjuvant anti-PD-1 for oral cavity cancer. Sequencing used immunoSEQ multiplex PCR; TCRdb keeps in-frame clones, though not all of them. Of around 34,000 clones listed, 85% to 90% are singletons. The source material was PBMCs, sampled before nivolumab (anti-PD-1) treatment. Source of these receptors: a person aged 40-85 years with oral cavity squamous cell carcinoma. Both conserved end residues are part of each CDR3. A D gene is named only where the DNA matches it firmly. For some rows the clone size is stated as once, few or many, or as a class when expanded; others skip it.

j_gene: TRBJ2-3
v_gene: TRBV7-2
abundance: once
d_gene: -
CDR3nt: TGTGCCAGCAGCTTACCGGGCCTAGGGCAGTATTTT
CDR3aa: CASSLPGLGQYF

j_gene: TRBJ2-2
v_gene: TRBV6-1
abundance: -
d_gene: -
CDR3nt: TGTGCCAGCAGTCAGGGGACCGCCGGGGAGCTGTTTTTT
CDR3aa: CASSQGTAGELFF

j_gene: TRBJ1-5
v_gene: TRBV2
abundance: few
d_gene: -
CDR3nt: TGTGCCAGCAGTGTCGGGGTAGGGCAGGGCCCAACTAGTCAGCCCCAGCATTTT
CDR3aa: CASSVGVGQGPTSQPQHF

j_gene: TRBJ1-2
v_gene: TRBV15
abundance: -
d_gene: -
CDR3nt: TGTGCCACCAGCAGGGGAATCCCCGGCAGGCGGGGTGACTATGGCTACACCTTC
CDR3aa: CATSRGIPGRRGDYGYTF

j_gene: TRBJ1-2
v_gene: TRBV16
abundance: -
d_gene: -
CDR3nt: TGTGCCAGCAGCCAATCGCAGGGTTATGGCTACACCTTC
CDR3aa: CASSQSQGYGYTF

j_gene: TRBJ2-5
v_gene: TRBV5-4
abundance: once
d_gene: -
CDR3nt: TGTGCCAGCAGCTTGGCGGGTAAAGAGACCCAGTACTTC
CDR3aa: CASSLAGKETQYF

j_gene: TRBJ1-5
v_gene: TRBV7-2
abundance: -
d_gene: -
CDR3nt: TGTGCCAGCAGCTTAACTTGGAATCCCCAAAGCAATCAGCCCCAGCATTTT
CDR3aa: CASSLTWNPQSNQPQHF

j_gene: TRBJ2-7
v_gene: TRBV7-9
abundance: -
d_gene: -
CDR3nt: TGTGCCAGCAGCTTAGGCGAAGGGGGGTCCTACGAGCAGTACTTC
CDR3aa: CASSLGEGGSYEQYF

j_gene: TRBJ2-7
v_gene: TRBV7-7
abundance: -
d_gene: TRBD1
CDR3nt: TGTGCCAGCAGCGCCGGGACAGGGCCCTACGAGCAGTACTTC
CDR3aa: CASSAGTGPYEQYF

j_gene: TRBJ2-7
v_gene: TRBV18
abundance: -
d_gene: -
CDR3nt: TGTGCCAGCTCACCACCTAGCCCCCAGGGGCGGGTCGGCGAGCAGTACTTC
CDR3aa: CASSPPSPQGRVGEQYF

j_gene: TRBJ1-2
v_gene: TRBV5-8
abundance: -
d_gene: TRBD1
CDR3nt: TGTGCCAGCAGCTTAGACAGGGTACGAGGCTACACCTTC
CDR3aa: CASSLDRVRGYTF

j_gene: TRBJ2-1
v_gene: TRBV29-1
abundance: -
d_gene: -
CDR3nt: TGCAGCGTTGAAGATGGTCGAGGGGAACACTACAATGAGCAGTTCTTC
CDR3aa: CSVEDGRGEHYNEQFF

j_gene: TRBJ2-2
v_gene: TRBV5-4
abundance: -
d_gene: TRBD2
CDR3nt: TGTGCCAGCAGCTTGGCCAGGACTAGCGGGGGGAACACCGGGGAGCTGTTTTTT
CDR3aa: CASSLARTSGGNTGELFF

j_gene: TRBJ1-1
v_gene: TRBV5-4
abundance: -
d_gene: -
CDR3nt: TGTGCCAGCAGCTTGGGGGACACGGGGGGTCGGACTGAAGCTTTCTTT
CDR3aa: CASSLGDTGGRTEAFF

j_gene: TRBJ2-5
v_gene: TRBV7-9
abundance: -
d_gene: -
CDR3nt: TGTGCCAGCAGCTCACAGACGGATCTAGAGACCCAGTACTTC
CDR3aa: CASSSQTDLETQYF

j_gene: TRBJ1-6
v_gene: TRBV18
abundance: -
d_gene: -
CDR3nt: TGTGCCAGCTCACCGAGCCGGTATAATTCACCCCTCCACTTT
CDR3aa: CASSPSRYNSPLHF

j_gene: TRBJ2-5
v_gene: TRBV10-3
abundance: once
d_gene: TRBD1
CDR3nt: TGTGCCATCAGTGAGTCAGGACAGGTATTTCAAGAGACCCAGTACTTC
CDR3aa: CAISESGQVFQETQYF

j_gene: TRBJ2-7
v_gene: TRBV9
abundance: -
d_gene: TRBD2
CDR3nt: TGTGCCAGCAGCGTGAGCGGGGACCCCTACGAGCAGTACTTC
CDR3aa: CASSVSGDPYEQYF

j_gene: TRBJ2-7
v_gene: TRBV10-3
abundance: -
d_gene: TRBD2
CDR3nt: TGTGCCATCAGTGCCAGCGTCAGGGAGGGAAACGAGCAGTACTTC
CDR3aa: CAISASVREGNEQYF

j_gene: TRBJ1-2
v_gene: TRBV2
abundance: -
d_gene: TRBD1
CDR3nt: TGTGCCAGCAGACGGGACAGCGGCGATGGCTACACCTTC
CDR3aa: CASRRDSGDGYTF

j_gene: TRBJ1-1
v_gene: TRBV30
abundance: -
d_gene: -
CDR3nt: TGTGCCTGGAGTGTTCCCCGGATCCAGAGGATGAACACTGAAGCTTTCTTT
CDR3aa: CAWSVPRIQRMNTEAFF

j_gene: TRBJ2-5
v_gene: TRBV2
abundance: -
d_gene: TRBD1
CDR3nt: TGTGCCAGCGGGACAGGGGCCGAGACCCAGTACTTC
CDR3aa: CASGTGAETQYF

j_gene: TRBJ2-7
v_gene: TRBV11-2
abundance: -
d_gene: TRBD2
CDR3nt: TGTGCCAGCAGCTTAGATTTTGCCCCACTAGCGGGGGAAGCAATGGGCGAGCAGTACTTC
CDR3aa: CASSLDFAPLAGEAMGEQYF

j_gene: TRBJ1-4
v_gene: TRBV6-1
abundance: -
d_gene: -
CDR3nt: TGTGCCAGCAGTGGGGGGGTCCTGGGGAATGAAAAACTGTTTTTT
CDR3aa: CASSGGVLGNEKLFF

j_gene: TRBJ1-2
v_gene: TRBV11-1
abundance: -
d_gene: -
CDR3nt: TGTGCCAGCAGCTTAAATGGAGACGGCTACACCTTC
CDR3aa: CASSLNGDGYTF

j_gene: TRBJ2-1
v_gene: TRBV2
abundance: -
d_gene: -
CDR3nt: TGTGCCACCGGTTGGGCGGCCTACAATGAGCAGTTCTTC
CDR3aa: CATGWAAYNEQFF

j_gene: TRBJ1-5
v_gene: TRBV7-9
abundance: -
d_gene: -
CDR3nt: TGTGCCAGCAGCTTGGAACCCCCTTCATACAGTTTTGTTCATCAGCCCCAGCATTTT
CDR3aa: CASSLEPPSYSFVHQPQHF